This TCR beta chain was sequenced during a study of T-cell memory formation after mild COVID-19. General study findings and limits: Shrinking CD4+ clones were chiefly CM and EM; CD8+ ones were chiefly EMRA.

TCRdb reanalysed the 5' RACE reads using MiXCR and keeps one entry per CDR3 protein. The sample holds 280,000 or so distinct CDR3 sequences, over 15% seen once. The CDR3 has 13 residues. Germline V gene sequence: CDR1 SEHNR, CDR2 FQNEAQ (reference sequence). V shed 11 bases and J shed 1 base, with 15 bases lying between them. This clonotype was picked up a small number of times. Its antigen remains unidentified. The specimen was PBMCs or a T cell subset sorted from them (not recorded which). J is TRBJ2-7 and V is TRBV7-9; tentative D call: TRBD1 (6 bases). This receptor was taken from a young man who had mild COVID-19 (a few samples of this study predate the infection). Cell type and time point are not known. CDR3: CASQGQGSYEQYV. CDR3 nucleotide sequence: TGTGCCTCCCAGGGGCAGGGGTCCTACGAGCAGTACGTC.